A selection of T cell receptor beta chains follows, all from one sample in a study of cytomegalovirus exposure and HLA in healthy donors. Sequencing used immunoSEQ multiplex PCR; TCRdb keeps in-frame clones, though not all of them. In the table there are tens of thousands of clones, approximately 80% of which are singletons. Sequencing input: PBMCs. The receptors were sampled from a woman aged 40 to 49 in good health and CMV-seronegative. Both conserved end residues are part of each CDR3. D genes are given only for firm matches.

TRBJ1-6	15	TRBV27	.	CASSLSLRVGSPLHF	TGTGCCAGCAGTTTATCGCTTCGGGTCGGGTCACCCCTCCACTTT
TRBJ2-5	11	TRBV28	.	CASTSQETQYF	TGTGCCAGCACCAGCCAAGAGACCCAGTACTTC
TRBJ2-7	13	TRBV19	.	CASRQAGTYEQYF	TGTGCCAGCAGACAGGCTGGCACCTACGAGCAGTACTTC
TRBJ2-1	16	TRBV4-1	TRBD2	CASSHPTSGRANEQFF	TGCGCCAGCAGCCACCCGACTAGCGGGAGGGCCAATGAGCAGTTCTTC
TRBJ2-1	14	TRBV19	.	CASSTTSRGSEQFF	TGTGCCAGTAGTACCACCTCTAGGGGATCTGAGCAGTTCTTC
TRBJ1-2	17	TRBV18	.	CASSLRAATGDTYGYTF	TGTGCCAGCTCACTAAGGGCCGCTACAGGAGACACCTATGGCTACACCTTC
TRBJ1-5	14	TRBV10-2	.	CASSDLRVRQPQHF	TGCGCCAGCAGTGATTTGAGGGTGCGGCAGCCCCAGCATTTT
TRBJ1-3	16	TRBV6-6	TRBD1	CASSYTTGQGLNTIYF	TGTGCCAGCAGTTACACTACAGGACAGGGGTTAAACACCATATATTTT
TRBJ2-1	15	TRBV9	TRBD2	CASSLPGGPYNEQFF	TGTGCCAGCAGCCTCCCGGGAGGGCCCTACAATGAGCAGTTCTTC
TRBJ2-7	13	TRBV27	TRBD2	CASSPSGTGEQYF	TGTGCCAGCAGTCCTAGCGGGACTGGCGAGCAGTACTTC
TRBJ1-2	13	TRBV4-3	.	CASSQTFNYGYTF	TGCGCCAGCAGCCAGACATTTAACTATGGCTACACCTTC
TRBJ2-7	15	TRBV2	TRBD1	CASRDLNRGLGEQYF	TGTGCCAGCAGAGATCTAAACAGGGGGCTAGGCGAGCAGTACTTC
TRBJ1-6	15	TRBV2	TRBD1	CASSRQGNYNSPLHF	TGTGCCAGCAGCCGACAGGGGAACTATAATTCACCCCTCCACTTT
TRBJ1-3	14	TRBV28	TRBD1	CASTGGPSGNTIYF	TGTGCCAGTACAGGGGGCCCCTCTGGAAACACCATATATTTT
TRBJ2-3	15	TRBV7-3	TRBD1	CASRLTGSSTDTQYF	TGTGCCAGCAGGTTGACAGGGTCTAGCACAGATACGCAGTATTTT
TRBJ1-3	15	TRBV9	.	CASSVLQGGGNTIYF	TGTGCCAGCAGCGTACTCCAAGGGGGTGGAAACACCATATATTTT
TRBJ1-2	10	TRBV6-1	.	CASRLYGYTF	TGTGCCAGCAGATTATATGGCTACACCTTC